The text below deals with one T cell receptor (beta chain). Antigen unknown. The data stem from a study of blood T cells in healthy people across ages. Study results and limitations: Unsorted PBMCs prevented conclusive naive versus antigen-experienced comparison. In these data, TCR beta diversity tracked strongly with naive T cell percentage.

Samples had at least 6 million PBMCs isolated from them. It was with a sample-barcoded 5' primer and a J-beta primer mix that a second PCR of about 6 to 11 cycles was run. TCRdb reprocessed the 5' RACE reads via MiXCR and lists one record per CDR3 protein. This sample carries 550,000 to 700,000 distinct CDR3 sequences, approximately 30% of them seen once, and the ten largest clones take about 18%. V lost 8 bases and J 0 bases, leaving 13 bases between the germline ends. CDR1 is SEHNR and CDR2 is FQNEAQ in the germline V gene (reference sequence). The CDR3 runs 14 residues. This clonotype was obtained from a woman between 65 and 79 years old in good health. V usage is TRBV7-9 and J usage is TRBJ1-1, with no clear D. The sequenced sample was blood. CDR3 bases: TGTGCCAGCGGGTCACCGACGGTGAACACTGAAGCTTTCTTT. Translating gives CASGSPTVNTEAFF.